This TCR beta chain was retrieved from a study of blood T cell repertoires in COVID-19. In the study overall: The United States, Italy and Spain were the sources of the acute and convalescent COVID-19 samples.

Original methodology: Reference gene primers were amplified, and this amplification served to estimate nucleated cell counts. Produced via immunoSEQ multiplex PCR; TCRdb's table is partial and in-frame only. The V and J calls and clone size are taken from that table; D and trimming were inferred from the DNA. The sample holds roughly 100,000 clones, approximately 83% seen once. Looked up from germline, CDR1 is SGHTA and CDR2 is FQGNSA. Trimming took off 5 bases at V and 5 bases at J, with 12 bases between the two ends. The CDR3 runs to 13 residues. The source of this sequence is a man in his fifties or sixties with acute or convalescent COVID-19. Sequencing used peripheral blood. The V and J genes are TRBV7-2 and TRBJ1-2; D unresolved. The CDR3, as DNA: TGTGCCAGCAGCCGCGAAACTGTTTATGGCTACACCTTC. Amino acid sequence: CASSRETVYGYTF.